This passage covers 28 T cell receptor beta chains from one sample sequenced in a study of blood T cell repertoires in COVID-19. Some clones are missing from TCRdb's copy, which holds only in-frame ones; the method was immunoSEQ multiplex PCR. The table records 200,000 to 250,000 clones, 65% to 85% of them present only once. Specimen: peripheral blood. Source of these receptors: a human donor in a cohort sampled during active COVID-19.

The chain has TRBV28 and TRBJ1-2; possibly TRBD1 for D (6 bases). V lost 4 bases, J lost 0 bases, and 15 bases lay in between. Germline V gene lookup returns CDR1 MDHEN and CDR2 SYDVKM. The length of the CDR3 is 16 residues. This CDR3 reads CASSSPQGPPNYGYTF. The CDR3 nucleotides are TGTGCCAGCAGTTCCCCTCAGGGGCCTCCTAACTATGGCTACACCTTC.

The chain couples TRBV7-3 to TRBJ2-3, with 7 bases matching TRBD1. CDR3 length equals 16 residues. Germline V gives CDR1 SGHTA, CDR2 FQGTGA. The V segment lost 5 bases and the J segment 1 base; nucleotides outside the gene matches: 9. This CDR3 reads CASSRRTGGGTDTQYF. CDR3 sequence (DNA): TGTGCCAGCAGCCGTCGGACAGGAGGAGGCACAGATACGCAGTATTTT.

The rearrangement links TRBV10-3 to TRBJ2-5; maybe TRBD1 (6 bases). The length of the CDR3 is 14 residues. Looked up from germline, CDR1 is ENHRY and CDR2 is SYGVKD. V shed 0 bases and J shed 4 bases, with 9 bases lying between them. In DNA form, the CDR3 reads TGTGCCATCAGTGAGTCTGGGACACTAGAGACCCAGTACTTC. It translates to CAISESGTLETQYF.

The chain combines TRBV19 with TRBJ2-3; 14 bases align to TRBD2. The CDR3 extends over 18 amino acids. CDR1 and CDR2 (germline): LNHDA, SQIVND (reference sequence). J lost 2 bases, V lost 5 bases, and 9 bases had no gene match. This chain's CDR3 is CASSSSGLAGATTDTQYF. DNA of the CDR3: TGTGCCAGTAGTTCCTCGGGACTAGCGGGGGCCACCACAGATACGCAGTATTTT.

This sequence joins TRBV19 and TRBJ2-7, with D tentatively TRBD2 (5 bases). The germline CDR1 and CDR2 sequences are LNHDA and SQIVND (reference sequence). V was clipped by 1 base and J by 2 bases, with 12 bases between them. The CDR3 has 15 amino acids. The CDR3 DNA reads as TGTGCCAGTAGTATAGCCTCGGGGTCCCCCTACGAGCAGTACTTC. Its protein is CASSIASGSPYEQYF.

This chain links TRBV4-1 with TRBJ1-4; D is possibly TRBD1 (5 bases). Germline CDR1 reads MGHRA; CDR2 reads YSYEKL. This CDR3 comprises 14 residues. Trimming took 3 bases from V and 5 from J, leaving 10 bases between them. The CDR3 is CASSHRDLNEKLFF. The CDR3 nucleotides read TGCGCCAGCAGCCACAGGGATTTGAATGAAAAACTGTTTTTT.

The V and J genes are TRBV19 and TRBJ1-1; the match to TRBD1 covers 12 bases. V shed 3 bases, J shed 11 bases, and the junction held 13 bases outside the gene matches. Germline CDR1 reads LNHDA; CDR2 reads SQIVND (reference sequence). CDR3 length equals 16 residues. CDR3 sequence reads: CASSMGPGQGAQGAFF. The CDR3, as DNA: TGTGCCAGTAGTATGGGCCCGGGACAGGGGGCGCAGGGCGCTTTCTTT.

This clone has just one count. This chain connects TRBV28 to TRBJ2-7; 9 bases line up with TRBD1. CDR3 length: 15 amino acids. The V gene end was trimmed by 5 bases and the J gene end by 1 base; junction bases not matched to a gene: 6. Per germline, CDR1 MDHEN and CDR2 SYDVKM. The CDR3 bases are TGTGCCAGCAGTCCCCCCGGGACAGGGTCCTACGAGCAGTACTTC. The encoded protein is CASSPPGTGSYEQYF. Using reference TRBV28 and TRBJ2-7 for the parts outside the CDR3, the full variable domain is DVKVTQSSRYLVKRTGEKVFLECVQDMDHENMFWYRQDPGLGLRLIYFSYDVKMKEKGDIPEGYSVSREKKERFSLILESASTNQTSMYLCASSPPGTGSYEQYFGPGTRLTVT.

This clone has just one count. This chain connects TRBV19 to TRBJ1-2; 11 bases fit TRBD1. CDR3 length: 14 residues. V lost 8 bases and J lost 4; bases outside the gene matches: 6. Germline loops: CDR1 LNHDA, CDR2 SQIVND (reference sequence). The CDR3 reads CASDPGQGGYGYTF. The DNA for the CDR3 is TGTGCCAGTGATCCGGGACAGGGGGGCTATGGCTACACCTTC.

V usage is TRBV4-2 and J usage is TRBJ2-7, with 7 bases fitting TRBD1. Losses at the gene ends were 8 bases for V and 4 bases for J; bases not matched to a gene: 11. The CDR3 totals 14 residues. Germline loops: CDR1 LGHNA, CDR2 YNFKEQ. CDR3: CASSPRGWAYEQYF. The CDR3 DNA is TGTGCCAGCTCCCCCAGGGGGTGGGCGTACGAGCAGTACTTC.

V gene TRBV7-2 combines with J gene TRBJ2-7; 9 nucleotides match TRBD2. V gave up 2 bases and J gave up 6 bases; unmatched junction bases: 8. Germline V gene lookup returns CDR1 SGHTA and CDR2 FQGNSA. This CDR3 contains 15 residues. The CDR3 protein is CASSLWAGGRSEQYF. The CDR3 bases are TGTGCCAGCAGCTTATGGGCGGGGGGGCGGTCCGAGCAGTACTTC.

This chain uses TRBV27 with TRBJ1-5; TRBD1 agrees at 11 bases. Germline V gene data show CDR1 as MNHEY and CDR2 as SMNVEV (reference sequence). The CDR3 extends over 14 amino acids. J lost 9 bases, V lost 2 bases, and 3 bases had no gene match. In DNA, the CDR3 is TGTGCCAGCAGTTTAAAAGGGACAGGGGGGCCCCAGCATTTT. As protein: CASSLKGTGGPQHF.

The V call is TRBV5-4, the J call TRBJ2-7; 7 bases are a match to TRBD1. With 4 bases clipped from V and 6 bases from J, the junction kept 13 bases outside the gene matches. This CDR3 region has 15 residues. Per germline, CDR1 SGHNT and CDR2 YYREEE (reference sequence). CDR3 in amino acids: CASSTFSGTVGEQYF. The DNA for the CDR3 is TGTGCCAGCAGCACATTTTCCGGGACAGTAGGCGAGCAGTACTTC.

CDR3 protein: CASSQDQGQGYNEQFF. As DNA, the CDR3 is TGTGCCAGCAGCCAAGACCAGGGACAGGGGTACAATGAGCAGTTCTTC. J is TRBJ2-1 and V is TRBV4-2; 10 positions match TRBD1. The J segment lost 4 bases and the V segment lost 0 bases, leaving 3 bases of the junction unmatched. Germline V gene sequence: CDR1 LGHNA, CDR2 YNFKEQ. The CDR3 contains 16 residues.

This rearrangement joins TRBV9 to TRBJ2-1; D might be TRBD2 (6 bases). Between the trimmed V and J ends, which lost 2 bases and 6 bases, there was a span of 12 bases. The germline gives CDR1 SGDLS, CDR2 YYNGEE. The CDR3 totals 14 residues. CDR3 nucleotides: TGTGCCAGCAGCGTCGGGACGGGGGTCAATGAGCAGTTCTTC. This sequence encodes CASSVGTGVNEQFF.

CDR3 sequence (DNA): TGTGCCAGCAGCTTAGTAGGAGGGGCAGCCGCTAACTATGGCTACACCTTC. Translated, it gives CASSLVGGAAANYGYTF. The rearrangement links TRBV7-8 to TRBJ1-2; D is possibly TRBD1 (5 bases). Trimming cost V 1 base and J 0 bases, with 15 bases left between them. Germline V gene sequence: CDR1 SGHVS, CDR2 FQNEAQ. The CDR3 loop spans 17 amino acids.

The chain uses TRBV28 and TRBJ2-7; TRBD2 might be the D (6 bases). V was trimmed by 5 bases and J by 4 bases, leaving 18 bases between them. The CDR3 contains 15 residues. Looked up from germline, CDR1 is MDHEN and CDR2 is SYDVKM. The CDR3 is CASSLGPRGLYEQYF. The CDR3 DNA follows: TGTGCCAGCAGTCTCGGACCTCGAGGACTATACGAGCAGTACTTC.

The chain uses TRBV7-2 and TRBJ2-1, with D uncertain. V lost 2 bases and J lost 8, with 10 bases in between. Germline assignment: CDR1 SGHTA and CDR2 FQGNSA. The CDR3 covers 13 residues. CDR3 coding DNA: TGTGCCAGCAGCTTATCCCCCCCCGATGAGCAGTTCTTC. This sequence encodes CASSLSPPDEQFF.

This clone was recorded many times. The chain combines TRBV5-1 with TRBJ2-4, with TRBD2 as a possible D gene (7 bases). V was clipped by 0 bases and J by 3 bases, with 10 bases between them. Germline V gene sequence: CDR1 SGHRS, CDR2 YFSETQ. The length of the CDR3 is 15 residues. The CDR3 DNA reads TGCGCCAGCAGCTTGGGCGGGGGCGGCAAAAACATTCAGTACTTC. It translates to CASSLGGGGKNIQYF.

The chain couples TRBV5-4 to TRBJ2-1; 7 nucleotides match TRBD1. V was clipped by 0 bases and J by 0 bases; unmatched bases: 3. Germline V gene data show CDR1 as SGHNT and CDR2 as YYREEE (reference sequence). This CDR3 has 16 amino acids. The CDR3 DNA reads TGTGCCAGCAGCTTGGGAGGGGGCAGCTCCTACAATGAGCAGTTCTTC. It translates to CASSLGGGSSYNEQFF.

The rearrangement uses TRBV6-5 and TRBJ1-5; 7 bases agree with TRBD1. CDR3 size: 14 residues. Germline V gives CDR1 MNHEY, CDR2 SVGAGI. V lost 8 bases to trimming and J lost 0 bases; unmatched junction nucleotides: 4. This CDR3 is CASATGISNQPQHF. The CDR3 DNA reads as TGTGCCAGCGCGACAGGGATTAGCAATCAGCCCCAGCATTTT.

This chain uses TRBV7-3 with TRBJ1-1; 10 nucleotides match TRBD1. Germline assignment: CDR1 SGHTA and CDR2 FQGTGA. The CDR3 contains 14 residues. With 8 bases clipped from V and 5 bases from J, the junction kept 8 bases outside the gene matches. The CDR3 DNA is TGTGCCAGCGGACGACAGGGGGCCGCGACTGAAGCTTTCTTT. Its translation is CASGRQGAATEAFF.

The chain joins TRBV4-3 to TRBJ1-1; the match to TRBD1 covers 8 bases. The V and J ends lost 4 bases and 1 base, in that order; junction bases with no gene match: 5. CDR3 length: 15 residues. Germline V CDR1 and CDR2: LGHNA, YSLEER. CDR3 nucleotide sequence: TGCGCCAGCAGCCCGGGGGACAGGTGGAACACTGAAGCTTTCTTT. The encoded protein is CASSPGDRWNTEAFF.

The CDR3 here is CASSVRDRFYEQYF. The CDR3 DNA reads as TGCGCCAGCAGCGTTCGGGACAGATTCTACGAGCAGTACTTC. This chain joins TRBV5-1 and TRBJ2-7; TRBD1 matches 7 bases. After removal of 4 bases from V and 3 bases from J, the junction contained 7 bases not matched to a gene. The CDR3 is 14 residues long. CDR1 is SGHRS and CDR2 is YFSETQ in the germline V gene. The full variable domain, with the rest looked up from reference TRBV5-1 and TRBJ2-7, is KAGVTQTPRYLIKTRGQQVTLSCSPISGHRSVSWYQQTPGQGLQFLFEYFSETQRNKGNFPGRFSGRQFSNSRSEMNVSTLELGDSALYLCASSVRDRFYEQYFGPGTRLTVT.

This chain uses TRBV7-9 with TRBJ2-2; possibly TRBD1 for D (5 bases). The V and J ends lost 1 base and 1 base respectively, with 7 bases between them. The CDR3 sequence is 15 residues long. In germline, CDR1 is SEHNR, CDR2 FQNEAQ (reference sequence). DNA for the CDR3: TGTGCCAGCAGCTTAGGGACACTGAACACCGGGGAGCTGTTTTTT. Protein: CASSLGTLNTGELFF.

The genes are TRBV29-1 and TRBJ1-5; unclear D gene. The germline V gene has CDR1 SQVTM and CDR2 ANQGSEA. Trimming cost V 4 bases and J 4 bases, with 11 bases left between them. The CDR3 sequence is 13 residues long. The CDR3 region is CSVGQATNQPQHF. In nucleotides, the CDR3 is TGCAGCGTTGGTCAGGCTACAAATCAGCCCCAGCATTTT.

The table lists this clone with a few counts. The V and J genes are TRBV4-1 and TRBJ1-2, with 8 bases aligning to TRBD1. The CDR3 loop spans 13 amino acids. The junction had 4 bases not matched to a gene; V was cut back by 4 bases and J by 6 bases. Germline lookup yields CDR1 MGHRA and CDR2 YSYEKL. The CDR3 is CASSRQGADGYTF. CDR3 nucleotides: TGCGCCAGCAGCCGGCAGGGGGCAGATGGCTACACCTTC.

This chain joins TRBV19 and TRBJ2-1; D might be TRBD2 (6 bases). The CDR3 spans 15 residues. Trimming shortened V by 4 bases and J by 3 bases, and 13 bases separated the two germline ends. Germline CDR1 and CDR2: LNHDA and SQIVND (reference sequence). Here the CDR3 reads CASSTDRGYYNEQFF. CDR3 sequence (DNA): TGTGCCAGTAGTACCGACCGGGGGTACTACAATGAGCAGTTCTTC.